These 21 T cell receptor beta chains originate from one sample sequenced in a study of naive and memory T cell subsets. The beta constant-region primer was an equimolar mix of two oligonucleotides covering TRBC1 and TRBC2. From the UMI-ligation and nested PCR reads, TCRdb called clonotypes with MiXCR, one entry per CDR3 protein. The sample consists of 25,000 to 30,000 distinct CDR3 sequences, around 10% of them appearing once. Sample: effector memory CD4+ T cells from blood. Described subset: effector memory, CD45RA- CD27-. These TCRs come from a human donor in good health.

This chain joins TRBV29-1 and TRBJ1-1; D might be TRBD1 (5 bases). The CDR3 runs to 13 residues. CDR1 is SQVTM, CDR2 ANQGSEA, per germline. Trimming removed 5 bases at V and 4 bases at J, with 14 bases between. In DNA, the CDR3 is TGCAGCGTTCACAAGGGACGAGCCACTGAAGCTTTCTTT. Protein sequence: CSVHKGRATEAFF.

The sample holds a few counts of this clonotype. The chain couples TRBV5-5 to TRBJ1-5; 8 positions match TRBD1. Germline loops: CDR1 SGHKS, CDR2 YYEKEE (reference sequence). The CDR3 is made up of 16 amino acids. Losses at the gene ends were 4 bases for V and 7 bases for J; bases not matched to a gene: 13. This CDR3 is CASSPVFDRGRQPQHF. CDR3 coding DNA: TGTGCCAGCAGCCCCGTCTTTGACAGGGGAAGGCAGCCCCAGCATTTT.

This clonotype was observed at least ten times. The chain uses TRBV7-2 and TRBJ2-3; D might be TRBD2 (5 bases). This CDR3 comprises 15 residues. Trimming cost V 6 bases and J 1 base, with 14 bases left between them. The germline gives CDR1 SGHTA, CDR2 FQGNSA. CDR3 sequence (DNA): TGTGCCAGCAGGGGCTTAAGCGGACGCACAGATACGCAGTATTTT. Protein sequence: CASRGLSGRTDTQYF.

This clonotype showed up just a few times. This chain uses TRBV7-1 with TRBJ1-1, with no clear D. TRBV7-1 is noted as an ORF with a role that remains uncertain. The CDR3 has 14 amino acids. Trimming took off 5 bases at V and 1 base at J, with 11 bases between the two ends. The CDR3 sequence: CASSTRSGNTEAFF. CDR3 nucleotides: TGTGCCAGCAGCACCAGGTCGGGGAACACTGAAGCTTTCTTT.

This clonotype was detected many times. This chain uses TRBV18 with TRBJ1-1, with 8 positions matching TRBD1. Per germline, CDR1 KGHSH and CDR2 LQKENI. Trimming took 6 bases from V and 6 from J; bases not matched to a gene: 18. The CDR3 has 17 amino acids. This CDR3 reads CASSTRIPSGQVSEAFF. In nucleotides, the CDR3 is TGTGCCAGCTCGACCCGAATACCTTCGGGACAGGTTTCTGAAGCTTTCTTT.

Ten or more counts support this clonotype. This chain connects TRBV10-3 to TRBJ2-3, with 9 bases lining up with TRBD2. The V gene end was trimmed by 6 bases and the J gene end by 7 bases; junction bases not matched to a gene: 20. This CDR3 comprises 18 residues. Germline values: CDR1 ENHRY, CDR2 SYGVKD. The CDR3 sequence is CAISRPGTSPAVGNTQYF. The DNA of the CDR3 is TGTGCCATCAGCAGACCCGGGACTAGCCCTGCAGTCGGGAATACGCAGTATTTT.

This clonotype was seen many times. The chain combines TRBV6-2 or TRBV6-3 with TRBJ2-7; D ambiguous. The CDR3 totals 14 residues. The V gene's germline CDR1 is MNHEY and CDR2 SVGEGT. The V gene lost 2 bases and the J gene lost 3 bases, with 11 bases spanning the gap. CDR3 amino acids: CASSYPRLSYEQYF. CDR3 bases: TGTGCCAGCAGTTACCCCCGACTGAGCTACGAGCAGTACTTC.

This clonotype was seen at least ten times. This chain connects TRBV7-2 to TRBJ2-5; 8 nucleotides align to TRBD2. The junction had 5 bases not matched to a gene; V was cut back by 0 bases and J by 5 bases. CDR1 is SGHTA and CDR2 is FQGNSA in the germline V gene. This CDR3 is 15 amino acids long. CDR3: CASSLAPRGRETQYF. Written as DNA, the CDR3 is TGTGCCAGCAGCTTAGCCCCCCGCGGGAGGGAGACCCAGTACTTC.

This clonotype is medium-sized by share. This chain joins TRBV20-1 and TRBJ2-2, with D perhaps TRBD2 (5 bases). CDR1 is DFQATT, CDR2 SNEGSKA, per germline (reference sequence). The V gene lost 3 bases and the J gene lost 0 bases, with 14 bases spanning the gap. The CDR3 consists of 16 residues. This CDR3 reads CSASEAPGSNTGELFF. Written as DNA, the CDR3 is TGCAGTGCTAGTGAGGCACCGGGATCGAACACCGGGGAGCTGTTTTTT.

The sample holds many counts of this clonotype. V usage is TRBV20-1 and J usage is TRBJ1-4; D remains ambiguous. CDR3 length: 11 residues. V lost 7 bases, J lost 13 bases, and 16 bases lay in between. The germline gives CDR1 DFQATT, CDR2 SNEGSKA (reference sequence). This CDR3 is CSVGTSIRLFF. As DNA, the CDR3 is TGCAGTGTGGGCACGAGTATCCGACTGTTTTTT.

The CDR3 DNA follows: TGCAGTGCGCTAGGAGGGGACTCCTATAATTCACCCCTCCACTTT. This encodes CSALGGDSYNSPLHF. The rearrangement links TRBV20-1 to TRBJ1-6, with a weak D call TRBD1 (5 bases). Germline CDR1 and CDR2: DFQATT and SNEGSKA (reference sequence). There are 15 residues in the CDR3. V was shortened by 6 bases and J by 0 bases, with 12 bases between the two germline ends.

The chain couples TRBV30 to TRBJ2-1, with 9 bases that match TRBD1. The length of the CDR3 is 16 residues. Trimming took 0 bases from V and 5 from J; bases not matched to a gene: 8. Germline lookup yields CDR1 GTSNPN and CDR2 SVGIG (reference sequence). Here the CDR3 reads CAWSVWGQGQDNEQFF. CDR3 DNA sequence: TGTGCCTGGAGTGTATGGGGACAGGGCCAGGACAATGAGCAGTTCTTC.

Only a few counts were recorded for this clonotype. The rearrangement uses TRBV5-1 and TRBJ1-1; a weak D match, TRBD1 (5 bases). Per the germline V gene, CDR1 is SGHRS and CDR2 is YFSETQ. The CDR3 totals 14 residues. V lost 4 bases, J lost 1 base, and 11 bases lay in between. CDR3 nucleotide sequence: TGCGCCAGCAGCCGTGCGACAGAGAACACTGAAGCTTTCTTT. Translating gives CASSRATENTEAFF.

This chain uses TRBV5-4 with TRBJ2-3; 7 bases align to TRBD2. The length of the CDR3 is 15 residues. Germline V CDR1 and CDR2: SGHNT, YYREEE (reference sequence). J was trimmed by 2 bases and V by 2 bases; bases with no gene match: 5. DNA of the CDR3: TGTGCCAGCAGCTTAGGGAGGGCCCCCACAGATACGCAGTATTTT. Translated, it gives CASSLGRAPTDTQYF.

This clonotype showed up many times. The chain uses TRBV6-6 and TRBJ2-7; D gene unclear. This CDR3 has 14 amino acids. CDR1 and CDR2 (germline): MNHNY, SVGAGI (reference sequence). V was cut by 0 bases and J by 2 bases, with 8 bases left in between. DNA for the CDR3: TGTGCCAGCAGTTACTCTTCCAGAACCTACGAGCAGTACTTC. Protein: CASSYSSRTYEQYF.

In DNA, the CDR3 is TGTGCCAGCTCACCACCACGGGCGGGGGGGCGCGATGAGCAGTTCTTC. This gives the protein CASSPPRAGGRDEQFF. This chain joins TRBV18 and TRBJ2-1, with 9 bases that match TRBD2. The CDR3 totals 16 residues. The V segment lost 0 bases and the J segment 8 bases; nucleotides outside the gene matches: 8. Germline CDR1 KGHSH, CDR2 LQKENI.

V usage is TRBV5-4 and J usage is TRBJ2-5; D might be TRBD2 (7 bases). Looked up from germline, CDR1 is SGHNT and CDR2 is YYREEE (reference sequence). The length of the CDR3 is 15 residues. With 3 bases removed from V and 2 bases from J, the gap between germline ends came to 14 bases. This CDR3 is CASSSGGQSQETQYF. In nucleotides, the CDR3 is TGTGCCAGCAGCTCCGGGGGGCAGTCACAAGAGACCCAGTACTTC.

V is TRBV3-1 and J is TRBJ2-5; D is possibly TRBD1 or TRBD2 (5 bases each). Germline CDR1 and CDR2: LGHDT and YNNKEL (reference sequence). With 5 bases removed from V and 5 bases from J, the gap between germline ends came to 18 bases. This CDR3 is built from 15 residues. The CDR3 here is CASSLTGLAGETQYF. The DNA for the CDR3 is TGTGCCAGCAGCTTAACGGGGCTAGCTGGGGAGACCCAGTACTTC.

The CDR3 coding sequence is TGTGCCAGCAGCTTGGCTACGGACATTCAGTACTTC. Translation: CASSLATDIQYF. J is TRBJ2-4 and V is TRBV7-9, with D hard to call. Trimming pared 3 bases from V and 8 bases from J, leaving 8 bases between. Germline values: CDR1 SEHNR, CDR2 FQNEAQ (reference sequence). The CDR3 loop spans 12 amino acids.

The CDR3 protein is CSGVRAGNTIYF. In DNA form, the CDR3 reads TGCAGCGGGGTCAGGGCTGGAAACACCATATATTTT. This chain connects TRBV29-1 to TRBJ1-3, with a possible D match to TRBD1 (5 bases). Trimming cost V 7 bases and J 2 bases, with 9 bases left between them. In germline, CDR1 is SQVTM, CDR2 ANQGSEA. The CDR3 totals 12 residues.

This sequence joins TRBV24-1 and TRBJ2-3, with TRBD1 identical over 11 bases. The CDR3 length is 16 residues. J was trimmed by 1 base and V by 3 bases; bases with no gene match: 2. Germline-derived CDR1 and CDR2 are KGHDR and SFDVKD. The CDR3 bases are TGTGCCACCAGTGATCTGGACAGGGGGCGCACAGATACGCAGTATTTT. As protein: CATSDLDRGRTDTQYF.